Listed below are T cell receptor beta chains from one sample, sequenced in a study of blood T cell repertoires in COVID-19. TCRdb's copy holds only in-frame clones and misses some; the assay was immunoSEQ multiplex PCR. The sample lists over 120,000 clones; about three quarters were seen once. The specimen sequenced was peripheral blood. The receptors originated from a woman in her forties or fifties with active or convalescent COVID-19. CDR3s leave out the opening cysteine and the closing phenylalanine or tryptophan.

TRBV14	TRBJ2-5	ASSQVSAGPKY
TRBV6-1	TRBJ1-3	ASSKTGSGNTIY
TRBV7-2	TRBJ2-3	ASSSGTGGGTDTQY
TRBV28	TRBJ2-3	ASTDPGRSTDTQY
TRBV19	TRBJ2-2	ASRKGTGGIDTGELF
TRBV4-2	TRBJ1-2	ASSQTDPWYGYT
TRBV9	TRBJ2-7	ASSVGVGSGEQY
TRBV5-5	TRBJ1-5	ASSLAGVSNQPQH
TRBV6-5	TRBJ1-2	ASSPGVGNYGYT
TRBV5-1	TRBJ2-5	ASSPLTGGQETQY
TRBV7-2	TRBJ2-7	ASSARPGLAPSSYEQY
TRBV7-2	TRBJ2-3	ASSLNPSPLAGGPYTQY
TRBV7-2	TRBJ2-7	ASSLAPGLAGGREQY
TRBV28	TRBJ1-6	ASSLGSGGSSYNSPLH
TRBV5-5	TRBJ1-1	ASSLGQVTEAF
TRBV4-3	TRBJ1-4	ASSPGQGGGEKLF
TRBV7-6	TRBJ2-1	ASSSTPTSGLYNEQF
TRBV30	TRBJ2-3	AWQPRGRRPDTQY
TRBV15	TRBJ2-3	ATSVSTSGGTDTQY
TRBV6-5	TRBJ1-1	ASSIRQGSTEAF
TRBV18	TRBJ2-2	ASSPSGGTGELF
TRBV10-3	TRBJ1-5	AIKGHLLRPQH
TRBV6-2/TRBV6-3	TRBJ1-1	ASSYTENTEAF
TRBV28	TRBJ2-7	ASSVLAGGLYEQY
TRBV19	TRBJ1-5	ASSSQRQGAVFSNQPQH
TRBV6-5	TRBJ2-7	ASSFPTDYEQY
TRBV10-3	TRBJ1-1	AISAGTGEAF
TRBV5-1	TRBJ1-1	ASSLGTGGRTEAF
TRBV7-2	TRBJ1-6	ASIGLDSAAAGHNSPLH
TRBV4-3	TRBJ2-3	ASSPGLAGGYRTDTQY
TRBV18	TRBJ1-1	ASSPDSLMNTEAF
TRBV6-5	TRBJ2-7	ASSPGQGSYEQY
TRBV11-3	TRBJ2-2	ASSRQGAGELF
TRBV19	TRBJ2-1	ASSTLPGQGGNEQF
TRBV11-2	TRBJ2-3	ASSFSGSPDTQY
TRBV5-1	TRBJ2-6	ASSRAGTGSSGANVLT
TRBV13	TRBJ2-2	ASSKDRGGGTGELF
TRBV15	TRBJ2-5	ATSRDFPARGGTQY
TRBV5-4	TRBJ1-6	ASSPSGGQQYSPLH
TRBV5-1	TRBJ2-7	ASSLGAVRYEQY
TRBV2	TRBJ1-5	ASRGVSNQPQH
TRBV7-2	TRBJ2-7	ASSFTPDSYEQY
TRBV28	TRBJ1-3	ASRGGGDSGNTIY
TRBV29-1	TRBJ2-7	SATTSGIHEQY
TRBV30	TRBJ2-2	AWKRLTTGRSTGELF
TRBV6-6	TRBJ1-1	ASRDSSNTEAF
TRBV19	TRBJ1-2	ASTPPLNRAYGYT
TRBV7-9	TRBJ2-3	ASSRLAGRTDTQY
TRBV19	TRBJ1-6	ASSSTIGAGSNSPLH
TRBV18	TRBJ2-5	ASSQRGSETQY
TRBV5-1	TRBJ2-1	ASTRTSEPNEQF
TRBV4-2	TRBJ2-1	ASSQGQGNYNEQF
TRBV19	TRBJ1-2	ASSISGNYGYT
TRBV12-3/TRBV12-4	TRBJ2-7	ASSLADYEQY
TRBV5-5	TRBJ1-1	ASSVGVGTEAF
TRBV28	TRBJ2-7	ASSSGPYEQY
TRBV6-7	TRBJ2-4	ASSYSITTGQLAKNIQY
TRBV5-1	TRBJ2-1	ASSLSGGPYEQF